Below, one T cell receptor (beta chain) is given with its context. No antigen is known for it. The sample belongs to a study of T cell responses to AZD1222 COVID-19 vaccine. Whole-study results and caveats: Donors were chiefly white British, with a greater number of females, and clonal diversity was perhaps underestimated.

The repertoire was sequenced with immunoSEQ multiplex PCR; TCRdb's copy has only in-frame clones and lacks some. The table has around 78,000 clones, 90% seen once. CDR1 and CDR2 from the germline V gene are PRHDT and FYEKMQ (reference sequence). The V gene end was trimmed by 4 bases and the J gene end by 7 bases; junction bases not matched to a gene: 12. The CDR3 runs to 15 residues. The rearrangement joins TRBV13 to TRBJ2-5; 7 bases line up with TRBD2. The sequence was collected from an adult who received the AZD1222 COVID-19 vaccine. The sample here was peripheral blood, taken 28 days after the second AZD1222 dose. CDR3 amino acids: CASSSQRGEDGTQYF. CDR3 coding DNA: TGTGCCAGCAGCTCTCAGCGGGGTGAGGATGGGACCCAGTACTTC.